This entry describes one T cell receptor (beta chain). Its antigen is unknown. No qualities accompany the bases; no much larger clone lies one base away. The record originates from a study of shared clonotypes between healthy human individuals (dated by TCRdb to the early 2020s). Notes on the research overall: A few men and two women, aged 18 to 49 years, made up the cohort. Libraries were prepared and TCR repertoires were sequenced by different laboratories using diverse techniques, in order to increase sequencing depth and limit assay-specific biases. Per donor, three plates each were used for CD4 naive and CD4 memory, two for CD8 naive, and one for CD8 memory. To estimate repertoire size and how much clonotypes are shared between individuals, the study performed deep sequencing of blood TCR repertoires from roughly five healthy adults. Each donor's leukapheresis produced roughly between about 0.8 and 10 billion PBMCs.

From the germline V gene, CDR1 is MRHNA and CDR2 is SNTAGT. Measured from the cysteine to the phenylalanine, the CDR3 is 15 residues long. Just CDR3 DNA is preserved here, 45 bases in frame from base 1. The germline ends are 14 bases apart after V is trimmed by 0 bases and J by 6 bases. Broad study findings and their caveats: Pairwise subsampling led to the expectation that sequencing depth would affect the degree of clonotype sharing among donors. The small number of donors limited the genetic and exposure-history diversity represented. Estimated clonotype richness was generally larger for naive than for memory subsets. Incomplete sequencing was indicated by rarefaction of sorted-subset datasets, despite the large sequencing depth. Approximately 5% of naive CD4, 3.5% of naive CD8, around 2.3% of memory CD4, and about 0.4% of memory CD8 clonotypes were shared across several donors. Compared with non-shared clonotypes, the clonotypes found in all four sorted-subset donors had higher generation probabilities. Sampling was limited to blood, and TCR repertoires in tissue likely differ from TCR repertoires in blood.

TCR CDR3 regions were amplified from genomic DNA by multiplex PCR using the deep immunoSEQ assay. Extracted genomic DNA from each cell subset was spread evenly across all wells of several immunoSEQ 96-well plates, with each plate serving as a replicate. For sorted subsets, about 200 ng genomic DNA, equal to 25,000 to 35,000 T cell genomes, was loaded into each replicate PCR. Purified libraries were quantified with a Qubit 3.0 fluorometer, sized on a Bioanalyzer 2100, and re-quantified with the KAPA Library Quantification kit. A separate single-read 150-cycle Illumina NextSeq 550 flow cell was used to sequence each immunoSEQ 96-well plate. The authors processed their data as follows. Because the immunoSEQ output held only junctional sequences and lacked quality scores, the filtering could not match the filtering applied to full-length reads. Sequences were annotated with PyIR, a Python wrapper for IgBLAST v1.9, and V/J genes and CDR3 were assigned using IMGT germline references. Reads were filtered out if the reads had weak V/J assignments (E-value above 1e-6), no CDR3, stop codons, out-of-frame junctions, or ambiguous translated residues. A V3J clonotype was defined by an identical inferred V gene, J gene, and CDR3 amino acid sequence. Percentage overlap between repertoires was calculated by dividing the number of shared unique clonotypes by the size of the smaller repertoire. Three approaches were used to assess repertoire richness: RTK rarefaction, the Chao1 estimator, and Recon v2.1 estimates of unobserved clonotypes. For all TCRbeta clonotypes obtained by the gDNA method from several donors, generation probabilities were computed with OLGA. TCRdb carries this immuneACCESS record with in-frame sequences only. Its versions omit some clonotypes, under half of them owing to an unresolved V gene in the studies checked, with the rest unexplained. V, J and clone size were drawn from that table, and D and trimming were deduced from the DNA. Here the sample has approximately 1,500,000 clones; over 95% occur a single time. The ten largest clones take up approximately 1.2% of the sample.

Donors were healthy HIV-negative adults with no recently reported acute infections or vaccinations. Every donor was a Caucasian adult residing in Nashville, Tennessee, USA. CD4+ T cells were enriched through magnetic negative selection, after which naive cells were positively selected on CD45RA and the remaining negative fraction served as the memory subset. Blood was collected by leukapheresis, and PBMCs were isolated by Ficoll-Histopaque density gradient centrifugation and then cryopreserved in liquid nitrogen vapor phase. Analytical flow cytometry was used to check the purity and quantity of every magnetically sorted T cell population. Genomic DNA was isolated from every sorted fraction and measured by UV absorbance on a Nanodrop 2000c.

What was sequenced was naive CD4+ T cells sorted from blood. The cell subset or site label on this specimen signifies: CD45RA+ positively selected. The chain is assembled from TRBV6-4 and TRBJ1-2; 5 matching bases give a weak D call of TRBD1. The receptor was derived from a man aged 30 to 45 in good health. The DNA reads TGTGCCAGCAGTGACTCGCCTTCAGGGTCGGATGGCTACACCTTC. It translates as CASSDSPSGSDGYTF.